Following are 20 T cell receptor beta chains from one sample sequenced in a study of shared clonotypes between healthy human individuals. This table comes from immunoSEQ multiplex PCR, and its TCRdb copy is limited to in-frame clones, with some not included. The sample records approximately 980,000 clones, around 80% being singletons. Source material: memory CD4+ T cells sorted from blood. Documented subset: CD45RA-negative fraction. Every receptor here comes from a man aged 18 to 30 in good health.

The count of this clone is one. The genes are TRBV9 and TRBJ1-3; TRBD1 matches 7 bases. V lost 4 bases and J lost 2; bases outside the gene matches: 18. The CDR3 sequence is 19 residues long. The germline V gene encodes CDR1 SGDLS and CDR2 YYNGEE. The CDR3 sequence is CASSLRGKGTAGTGNTIYF. The CDR3 DNA reads as TGTGCCAGCAGCTTAAGGGGAAAAGGGACAGCCGGAACTGGAAACACCATATATTTT.

V and J are TRBV6-1 and TRBJ2-7; D tentatively reads TRBD1 or TRBD2 (5 bases each). Per germline, CDR1 MNHNS and CDR2 SASEGT. The CDR3 sequence is 14 residues long. V shed 2 bases and J shed 6 bases, with 14 bases lying between them. In DNA form, the CDR3 reads TGTGCCAGCAGTGAATTTGGCTGGGGGAGCGAGCAGTACTTC. This codes for CASSEFGWGSEQYF.

The chain recombines TRBV5-1 with TRBJ2-3; 10 nucleotides match TRBD2. Unmatched junction bases numbered 4, after V lost 0 bases and J lost 3 bases. There are 16 residues in the CDR3. The germline CDR1 and CDR2 sequences are SGHRS and YFSETQ. The CDR3 region has the DNA TGCGCCAGCAGCTTGGTCGGGACTAGCGAAACAGATACGCAGTATTTT. It yields the protein CASSLVGTSETDTQYF.

This sequence joins TRBV28 and TRBJ1-2, with 9 bases matching TRBD1. CDR3 length: 14 residues. Per the germline V gene, CDR1 is MDHEN and CDR2 is SYDVKM. Trimming removed 8 bases from V and 7 bases from J; junction bases left unmatched: 11. DNA of the CDR3: TGTGCCAGCGGTGTCCCGGGACAGGGCGGTGGCTACACCTTC. Amino acid sequence: CASGVPGQGGGYTF.

This sequence joins TRBV6-5 and TRBJ2-7; D might be TRBD1 (7 bases). The CDR3 contains 13 residues. With 8 bases removed from V and 8 bases from J, the gap between germline ends came to 19 bases. Germline CDR1 is MNHEY and CDR2 is SVGAGI. The CDR3 bases are TGTGCCAGCGGCGACAGGGACTTTAATAAGCAGTACTTC. Translated, it gives CASGDRDFNKQYF.

V and J are TRBV6-5 and TRBJ2-7; no clear D gene. Deletions cut 2 bases from V and 2 bases from J, with 7 bases between. The CDR3 spans 13 residues. The V gene's germline CDR1 is MNHEY and CDR2 SVGAGI. The DNA for the CDR3 is TGTGCCAGCAGTTACCCGGAACCCTACGAGCAGTACTTC. This sequence encodes CASSYPEPYEQYF.

The chain is built from TRBV4-1 and TRBJ2-3; 8 bases are shared with TRBD1. The CDR3 totals 17 residues. In germline, CDR1 is MGHRA, CDR2 YSYEKL. The trim removed 3 bases at V and 2 bases at J, leaving 10 bases unmatched. CDR3 DNA sequence: TGCGCCAGCAGCCAGACCCGGACAGGGTTGGTCACAGATACGCAGTATTTT. Its protein product is CASSQTRTGLVTDTQYF.

The V and J genes are TRBV2 and TRBJ2-1, with TRBD1 matching 10 bases. Germline V CDR1 and CDR2: SNHLY, FYNNEI. CDR3 size: 16 residues. With 4 bases clipped from V and 6 bases from J, the junction kept 9 bases outside the gene matches. The CDR3 region is CASSGLGQGPGNEQFF. As DNA, the CDR3 is TGTGCCAGCAGTGGACTGGGACAGGGGCCGGGCAATGAGCAGTTCTTC.

The CDR3 here is CASSLGVGDGYTF. DNA for the CDR3: TGTGCCAGCAGTTTAGGGGTAGGGGATGGCTACACCTTC. V is TRBV27 and J is TRBJ1-2; D is possibly TRBD1 (5 bases). There are 13 residues in the CDR3. Germline V gene lookup returns CDR1 MNHEY and CDR2 SMNVEV (reference sequence). Trimming took off 2 bases at V and 6 bases at J, with 10 bases between the two ends.

The gene calls are TRBV28 and TRBJ1-3; D is unclear. V lost 9 bases and J lost 1, with 16 bases in between. Per the germline V gene, CDR1 is MDHEN and CDR2 is SYDVKM. This CDR3 is built from 15 residues. The CDR3 DNA is TGTGCCAGTATTTCTTTTGGGGTATCTGGAAACACCATATATTTT. Its translation is CASISFGVSGNTIYF.

The CDR3 protein is CASSLDRRLAGGYTDTQYF. CDR3 nucleotide sequence: TGTGCCAGCAGCCTTGATAGGCGATTAGCGGGGGGGTACACAGATACGCAGTATTTT. V is TRBV5-6 and J is TRBJ2-3; 11 bases agree with TRBD2. This CDR3 comprises 19 residues. Germline CDR1 SGHDT, CDR2 YYEEEE. J was trimmed by 2 bases and V by 4 bases; bases with no gene match: 15. The full variable domain, its missing parts supplied by reference TRBV5-6 and TRBJ2-3, is DAGVTQSPTHLIKTRGQQVTLRCSPKSGHDTVSWYQQALGQGPQFIFQYYEEEERQRGNFPDRFSGHQFPNYSSELNVNALLLGDSALYLCASSLDRRLAGGYTDTQYFGPGTRLTVL.

This chain connects TRBV15 to TRBJ2-7; D unclear. CDR1 is LNHNV, CDR2 YYDKDF, per germline (reference sequence). CDR3 size: 12 residues. V lost 0 bases, J lost 7 bases, and 7 bases lay in between. The CDR3 loop reads CATSRDWSEQYF. In nucleotides, the CDR3 is TGTGCCACCAGCAGAGATTGGTCAGAGCAGTACTTC.

The V call is TRBV19, the J call TRBJ2-7; 8 nucleotides line up with TRBD1. Per germline, CDR1 LNHDA and CDR2 SQIVND (reference sequence). V lost 6 bases, J lost 2 bases, and 6 bases stayed unmatched. The CDR3 spans 14 residues. The CDR3 bases are TGTGCCAGTAGGCCGGGACAGGAGACCTACGAGCAGTACTTC. Translated: CASRPGQETYEQYF.

The genes are TRBV5-1 and TRBJ2-6, with D maybe TRBD1 (7 bases). CDR3 size: 16 residues. V was trimmed by 6 bases and J by 3 bases, leaving 16 bases between them. Germline V lookup: CDR1 SGHRS, CDR2 YFSETQ. The CDR3 DNA reads TGCGCCAGCACCCTCGGAGGGGGCTTTGGGGCCAACGTCCTGACTTTC. Amino acids: CASTLGGGFGANVLTF.

The genes are TRBV29-1 and TRBJ2-6; 7 bases align to TRBD1. Germline values: CDR1 SQVTM, CDR2 ANQGSEA. There are 14 residues in the CDR3. J was trimmed by 3 bases and V by 6 bases; bases with no gene match: 5. The CDR3, as DNA: TGCAGCGTAGTAGGGGGCAGTGGGGCCAACGTCCTGACTTTC. This sequence encodes CSVVGGSGANVLTF.

The chain combines TRBV2 with TRBJ1-6, with D tentatively TRBD1 (6 bases). This CDR3 is built from 13 residues. Germline loops: CDR1 SNHLY, CDR2 FYNNEI. The germline V and J ends were trimmed by 9 bases and 5 bases, with 11 bases remaining between them. CDR3 amino acids: CASTTGNNSPLHF. The CDR3 DNA sequence: TGTGCCAGTACTACAGGGAATAATTCACCCCTCCACTTT.

The CDR3 DNA is TGTGCCAGCAGCCCGGGACTAGCGGGGGGAACCTACAATGAGCAGTTCTTC. Translation: CASSPGLAGGTYNEQFF. The chain is built from TRBV5-4 and TRBJ2-1, with TRBD2 matching 15 bases. Germline trimming cut 4 bases from V and 2 bases from J; bases unmatched to any gene: 4. Germline loops: CDR1 SGHNT, CDR2 YYREEE (reference sequence). The CDR3 length is 17 residues.

V usage is TRBV30 and J usage is TRBJ1-4, with D possibly being TRBD1 (5 bases). The V gene's germline CDR1 is GTSNPN and CDR2 SVGIG (reference sequence). The CDR3 is 13 residues long. The ends were cut back, 5 bases at V and 3 bases at J, with 10 bases in the middle. The CDR3 DNA reads as TGTGCCTGGGCCCTCAGGGCTAATGAAAAACTGTTTTTT. Its translation: CAWALRANEKLFF.

The chain recombines TRBV5-4 with TRBJ2-3, with a weak D call TRBD2 (5 bases). Germline CDR1 SGHNT, CDR2 YYREEE (reference sequence). This CDR3 comprises 16 residues. Trimming pared 4 bases from V and 0 bases from J, leaving 15 bases between. The CDR3 bases are TGTGCCAGCAGCCCCGGACTCTCCCCGAGCACAGATACGCAGTATTTT. As protein: CASSPGLSPSTDTQYF.

This chain joins TRBV4-1 and TRBJ1-1; 9 nucleotides match TRBD1. Germline CDR1 and CDR2: MGHRA and YSYEKL. Trimming at V came to 1 base and at J to 12 bases, leaving 15 bases not matched to a gene. The CDR3 length is 16 residues. The CDR3 spells CASSQGSLTGGWMSFF. The DNA for the CDR3 is TGCGCCAGCAGCCAAGGAAGCTTAACAGGGGGCTGGATGTCTTTCTTT.